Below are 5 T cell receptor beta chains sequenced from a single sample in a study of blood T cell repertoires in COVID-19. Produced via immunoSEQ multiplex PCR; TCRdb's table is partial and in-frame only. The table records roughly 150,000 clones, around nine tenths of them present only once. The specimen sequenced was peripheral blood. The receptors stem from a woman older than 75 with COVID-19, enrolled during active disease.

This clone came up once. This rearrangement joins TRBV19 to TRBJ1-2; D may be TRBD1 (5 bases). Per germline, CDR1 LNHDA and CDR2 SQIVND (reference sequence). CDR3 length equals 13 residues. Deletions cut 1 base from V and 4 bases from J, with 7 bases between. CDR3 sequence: CASSIAGRYGYTF. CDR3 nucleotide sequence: TGTGCCAGTAGTATAGCAGGGCGCTATGGCTACACCTTC.

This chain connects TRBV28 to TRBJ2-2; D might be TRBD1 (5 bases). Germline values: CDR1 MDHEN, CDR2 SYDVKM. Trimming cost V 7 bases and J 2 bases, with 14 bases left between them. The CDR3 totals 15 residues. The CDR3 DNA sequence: TGTGCCAGCATTTGGGGCGCGGCTAACACCGGGGAGCTGTTTTTT. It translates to CASIWGAANTGELFF.

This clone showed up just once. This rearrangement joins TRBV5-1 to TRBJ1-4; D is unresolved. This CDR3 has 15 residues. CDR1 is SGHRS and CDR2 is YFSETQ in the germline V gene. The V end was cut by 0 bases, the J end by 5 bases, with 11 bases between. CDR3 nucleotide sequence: TGCGCCAGCAGCTTGGACTCTGGCGGGAATGAAAAACTGTTTTTT. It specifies CASSLDSGGNEKLFF.

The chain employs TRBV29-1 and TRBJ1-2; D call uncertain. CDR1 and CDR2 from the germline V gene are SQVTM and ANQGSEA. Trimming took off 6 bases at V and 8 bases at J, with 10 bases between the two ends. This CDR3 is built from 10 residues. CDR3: CSVEYSGYTF. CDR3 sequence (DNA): TGCAGCGTAGAATATAGCGGCTACACCTTC. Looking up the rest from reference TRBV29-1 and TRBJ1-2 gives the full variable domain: SAVISQKPSRDICQRGTSLTIQCQVDSQVTMMFWYRQQPGQSLTLIATANQGSEATYESGFVIDKFPISRPNLTFSTLTVSNMSPEDSSIYLCSVEYSGYTFGSGTRLTVV.

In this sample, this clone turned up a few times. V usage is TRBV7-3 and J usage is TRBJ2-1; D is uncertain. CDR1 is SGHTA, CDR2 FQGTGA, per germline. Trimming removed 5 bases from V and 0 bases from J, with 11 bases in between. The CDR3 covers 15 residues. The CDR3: CASSEDLSSYNEQFF. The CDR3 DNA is TGTGCCAGCAGCGAAGACTTGAGCTCCTACAATGAGCAGTTCTTC.